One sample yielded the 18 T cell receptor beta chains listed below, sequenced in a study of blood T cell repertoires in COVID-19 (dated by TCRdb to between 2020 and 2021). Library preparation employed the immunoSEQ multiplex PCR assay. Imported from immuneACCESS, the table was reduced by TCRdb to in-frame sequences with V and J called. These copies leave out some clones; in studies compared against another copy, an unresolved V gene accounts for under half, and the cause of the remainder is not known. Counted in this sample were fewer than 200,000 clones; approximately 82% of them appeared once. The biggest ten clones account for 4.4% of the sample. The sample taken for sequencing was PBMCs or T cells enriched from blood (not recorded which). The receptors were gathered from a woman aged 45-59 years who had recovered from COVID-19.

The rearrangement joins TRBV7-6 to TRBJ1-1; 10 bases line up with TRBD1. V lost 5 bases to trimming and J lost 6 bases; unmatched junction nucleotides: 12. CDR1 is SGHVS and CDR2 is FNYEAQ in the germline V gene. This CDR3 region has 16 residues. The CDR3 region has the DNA TGTGCCAGCAGCCCCTTACCGGGACAGGGGAGAGCTGAAGCTTTCTTT. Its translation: CASSPLPGQGRAEAFF.

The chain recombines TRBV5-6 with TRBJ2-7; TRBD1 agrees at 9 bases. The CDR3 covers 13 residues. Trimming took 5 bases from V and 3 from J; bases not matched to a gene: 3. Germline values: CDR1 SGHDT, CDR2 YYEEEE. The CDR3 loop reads CASRGQGNYEQYV. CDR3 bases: TGTGCCAGCAGGGGACAGGGCAACTACGAGCAGTACGTC.

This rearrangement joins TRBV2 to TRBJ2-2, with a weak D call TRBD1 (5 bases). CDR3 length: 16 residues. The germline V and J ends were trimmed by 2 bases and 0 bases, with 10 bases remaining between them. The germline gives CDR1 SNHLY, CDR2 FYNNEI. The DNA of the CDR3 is TGTGCCAGCAGTGAAAGTGTAGGGGCGAACACCGGGGAGCTGTTTTTT. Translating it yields CASSESVGANTGELFF.

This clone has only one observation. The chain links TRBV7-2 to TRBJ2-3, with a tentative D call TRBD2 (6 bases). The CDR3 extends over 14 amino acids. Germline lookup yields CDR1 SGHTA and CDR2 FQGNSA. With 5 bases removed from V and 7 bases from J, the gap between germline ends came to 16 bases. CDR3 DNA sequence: TGTGCCAGCAGCCCTACCTCGGGGGAGCATACGCAGTATTTT. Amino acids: CASSPTSGEHTQYF.

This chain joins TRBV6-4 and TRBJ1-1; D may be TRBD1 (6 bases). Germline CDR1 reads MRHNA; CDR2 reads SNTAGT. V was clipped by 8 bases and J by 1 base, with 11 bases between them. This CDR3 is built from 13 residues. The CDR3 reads CASRRTANTEAFF. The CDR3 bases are TGTGCCAGCCGACGGACAGCGAACACTGAAGCTTTCTTT.

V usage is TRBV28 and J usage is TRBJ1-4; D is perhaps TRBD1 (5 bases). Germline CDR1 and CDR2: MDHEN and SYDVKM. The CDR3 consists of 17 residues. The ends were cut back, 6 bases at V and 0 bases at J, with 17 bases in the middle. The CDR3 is CASSAGGEAATNEKLFF. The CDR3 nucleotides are TGTGCCAGCAGCGCGGGGGGGGAGGCTGCAACTAATGAAAAACTGTTTTTT.

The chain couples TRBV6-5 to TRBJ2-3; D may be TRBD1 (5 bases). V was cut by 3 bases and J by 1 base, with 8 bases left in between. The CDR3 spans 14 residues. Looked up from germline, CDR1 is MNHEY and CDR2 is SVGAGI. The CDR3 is CASSYGRGTDTQYF. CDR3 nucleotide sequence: TGTGCCAGCAGTTATGGCAGGGGCACAGATACGCAGTATTTT.

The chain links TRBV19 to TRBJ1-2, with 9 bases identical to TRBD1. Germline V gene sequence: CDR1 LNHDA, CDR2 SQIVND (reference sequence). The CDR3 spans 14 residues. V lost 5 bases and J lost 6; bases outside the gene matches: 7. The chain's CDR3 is CASSGTGLRDGYTF. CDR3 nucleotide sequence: TGTGCCAGTAGTGGGACAGGGTTAAGGGATGGCTACACCTTC.

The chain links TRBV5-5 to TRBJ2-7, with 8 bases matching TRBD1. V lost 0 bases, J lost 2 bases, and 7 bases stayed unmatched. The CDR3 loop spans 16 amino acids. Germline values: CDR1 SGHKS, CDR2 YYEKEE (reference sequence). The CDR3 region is CASSLGVTGQAYEQYV. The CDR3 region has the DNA TGTGCCAGCAGCTTGGGGGTCACGGGACAGGCCTACGAGCAGTACGTC.

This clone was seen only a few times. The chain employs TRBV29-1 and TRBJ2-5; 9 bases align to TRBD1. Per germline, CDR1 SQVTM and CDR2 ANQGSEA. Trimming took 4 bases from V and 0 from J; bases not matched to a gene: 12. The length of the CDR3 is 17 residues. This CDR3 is CSVAGTGFPLYQETQYF. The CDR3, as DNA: TGCAGCGTTGCCGGGACAGGGTTCCCTCTCTACCAAGAGACCCAGTACTTC. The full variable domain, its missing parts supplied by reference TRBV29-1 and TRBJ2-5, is SAVISQKPSRDICQRGTSLTIQCQVDSQVTMMFWYRQQPGQSLTLIATANQGSEATYESGFVIDKFPISRPNLTFSTLTVSNMSPEDSSIYLCSVAGTGFPLYQETQYFGPGTRLLVL.

Here the CDR3 reads CASSPRVLSGNQPQHF. The CDR3 region has the DNA TGTGCCAGCAGTCCCCGGGTCCTCTCAGGCAATCAGCCCCAGCATTTT. The chain carries TRBV6-2 or TRBV6-3 and TRBJ1-5; no reliable D call. With 5 bases removed from V and 2 bases from J, the gap between germline ends came to 16 bases. Germline values: CDR1 MNHEY, CDR2 SVGEGT. CDR3 length: 16 amino acids.

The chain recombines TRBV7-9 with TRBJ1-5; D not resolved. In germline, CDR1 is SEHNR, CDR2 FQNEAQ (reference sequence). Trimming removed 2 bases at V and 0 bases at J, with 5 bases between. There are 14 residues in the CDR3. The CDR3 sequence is CASSLSSSNQPQHF. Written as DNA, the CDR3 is TGTGCCAGCAGCTTATCCAGTAGCAATCAGCCCCAGCATTTT.

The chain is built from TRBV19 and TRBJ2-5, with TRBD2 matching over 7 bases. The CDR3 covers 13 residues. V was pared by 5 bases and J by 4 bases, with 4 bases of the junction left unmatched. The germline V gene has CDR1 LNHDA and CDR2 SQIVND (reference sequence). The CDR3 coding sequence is TGTGCCAGTAGTCCTAGCGGTCCAGAGACCCAGTACTTC. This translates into CASSPSGPETQYF.

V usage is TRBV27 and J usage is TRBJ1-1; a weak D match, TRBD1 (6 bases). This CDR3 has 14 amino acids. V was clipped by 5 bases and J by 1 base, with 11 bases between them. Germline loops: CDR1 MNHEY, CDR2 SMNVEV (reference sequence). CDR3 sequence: CASSPDRRNTEAFF. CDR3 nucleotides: TGTGCCAGCAGTCCTGACAGGCGGAACACTGAAGCTTTCTTT.

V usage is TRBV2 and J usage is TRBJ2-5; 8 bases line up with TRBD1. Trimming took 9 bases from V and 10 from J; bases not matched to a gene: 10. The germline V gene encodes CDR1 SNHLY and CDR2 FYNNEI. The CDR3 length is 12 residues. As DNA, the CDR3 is TGTGCCAGAGGATTTCAGGGGGCGGACCAGTACTTC. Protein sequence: CARGFQGADQYF.

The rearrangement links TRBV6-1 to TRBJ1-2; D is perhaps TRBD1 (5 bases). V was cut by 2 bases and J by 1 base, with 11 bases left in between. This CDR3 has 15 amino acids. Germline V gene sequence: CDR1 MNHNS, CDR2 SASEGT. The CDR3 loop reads CASSERAGYNYGYTF. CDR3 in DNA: TGTGCCAGCAGTGAACGCGCAGGGTATAACTATGGCTACACCTTC.

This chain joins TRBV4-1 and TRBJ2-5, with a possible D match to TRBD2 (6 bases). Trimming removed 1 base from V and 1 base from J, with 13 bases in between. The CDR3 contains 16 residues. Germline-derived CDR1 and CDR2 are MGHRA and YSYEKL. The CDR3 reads CASSQAPLAVQETQYF. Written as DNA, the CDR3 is TGCGCCAGCAGCCAAGCCCCACTAGCAGTCCAAGAGACCCAGTACTTC.

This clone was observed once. CDR3 sequence reads: CASSPPGAEAFF. The CDR3 DNA reads TGTGCCAGCAGCCCCCCGGGAGCTGAAGCTTTCTTT. The V call is TRBV7-9, the J call TRBJ1-1; D is ambiguous. Deletions cut 5 bases from V and 6 bases from J, with 10 bases between. The germline V gene has CDR1 SEHNR and CDR2 FQNEAQ (reference sequence). This CDR3 is built from 12 residues.